The rows below give T cell receptor beta chains drawn from one sample of a study of blood T cell repertoires in COVID-19. The assay was immunoSEQ multiplex PCR, and TCRdb's table has in-frame clones only and misses some. The table records about 330,000 clones, about 87% of them present only once. Sequences were obtained from PBMCs or T cells enriched from blood (not recorded which). These receptors originate from a woman in her twenties or thirties who had recovered from COVID-19. Each CDR3 is given with its conserved first and last residue. D genes are given only for firm matches. The size of a clone is reported for some rows only, either as once, few or many, or as a class for expanded clones.

TRBJ1-4 TRBV7-9 NA NA CASSHPRASNEKLFF TGTGCCAGCAGCCATCCCAGGGCGTCTAATGAAAAACTGTTTTTT
TRBJ1-2 TRBV2 TRBD1 NA CASSPLRIFTGVGVEDYGYTF TGTGCCAGCAGTCCACTGAGAATTTTCACAGGGGTAGGAGTCGAGGACTATGGCTACACCTTC
TRBJ2-7 TRBV9 NA NA CASSPSARLVTRDDEQYF TGTGCCAGCAGCCCCTCGGCTAGGTTGGTCACCCGAGATGACGAGCAGTACTTC
TRBJ1-6 TRBV6-5 NA NA CASRDGLSGGSPLHF TGTGCCAGCAGGGACGGACTTTCTGGCGGTTCACCCCTCCACTTT
TRBJ1-2 TRBV3-1/TRBV3-2 TRBD1 NA CASSPGQSFYGYTF TGTGCCAGCAGCCCGGGACAGAGTTTCTATGGCTACACCTTC
TRBJ1-6 TRBV30 NA NA CAWSFAAGAYNSPLHF TGTGCTTGGAGTTTCGCGGCGGGGGCATATAATTCACCCCTCCACTTT
TRBJ1-1 TRBV11-2 NA NA CASSPRLAGANTEAFF TGTGCCAGCAGCCCCCGTCTTGCGGGGGCGAACACTGAAGCTTTCTTT
TRBJ1-2 TRBV4-3 TRBD1 NA CASSQAPDRNYGYTF TGCGCCAGCAGCCAAGCCCCGGACAGGAACTATGGCTACACCTTC
TRBJ2-2 TRBV6-5 TRBD1 NA CASGDRGTGELFF TGTGCCAGCGGGGACAGGGGTACCGGGGAGCTGTTTTTT
TRBJ1-2 TRBV2 TRBD1 NA CASSGGGQGYGYTF TGTGCCAGCAGTGGAGGGGGACAGGGCTATGGCTACACCTTC
TRBJ1-2 TRBV11-2 TRBD1 NA CASSRDRGDGYTF TGTGCCAGCAGCCGCGACAGGGGCGATGGCTACACCTTC
TRBJ2-7 TRBV30 NA NA CAWSVSGQTQYF TGTGCCTGGAGTGTTTCCGGACAGACGCAGTACTTC
TRBJ1-1 TRBV19 NA NA CASSMRRANTEAFF TGTGCCAGTAGTATGAGGCGGGCGAACACTGAAGCTTTCTTT
TRBJ2-2 TRBV3-1/TRBV3-2 TRBD2 NA CASSQSGGAGELFF TGTGCCAGCAGCCAGAGCGGGGGGGCCGGGGAGCTGTTTTTT
TRBJ2-7 TRBV7-2 NA once CASSFLGVVGPYEQYF TGTGCCAGCAGCTTCCTCGGGGTAGTCGGGCCCTACGAGCAGTACTTC
TRBJ1-1 TRBV27 TRBD1 NA CASSEDREAEAFF TGTGCCAGCAGTGAGGACAGGGAGGCTGAAGCTTTCTTT
TRBJ2-5 TRBV5-4 NA NA CASSPVLGGLKGETQYF TGTGCCAGCAGCCCTGTGCTCGGGGGATTAAAAGGAGAGACCCAGTACTTC
TRBJ1-2 TRBV2 NA NA CASSAGLSYGYTF TGTGCCAGCAGTGCGGGTTTGAGCTATGGCTACACCTTC
TRBJ1-6 TRBV4-3 NA NA CASSQGAGYRNSPLHF TGCGCCAGCAGCCAAGGGGCAGGGTATCGTAATTCACCCCTCCACTTT
TRBJ1-1 TRBV18 NA few CASSPPEDRTEAFF TGTGCCAGCTCACCACCGGAGGATCGCACTGAAGCTTTCTTT
TRBJ2-7 TRBV7-9 NA NA CASSPKQSSYEQYF TGTGCCAGCAGCCCAAAACAGAGCTCCTACGAGCAGTACTTC
TRBJ1-2 TRBV7-2 NA NA CASSPDGGSYGYTF TGTGCCAGCAGCCCCGACGGGGGGTCCTATGGCTACACCTTC
TRBJ1-1 TRBV4-2 NA NA CASSQGGQINTEAFF TGTGCCAGCAGCCAAGGCGGCCAGATTAACACTGAAGCTTTCTTT
TRBJ1-6 TRBV10-1 NA NA CAGARCRSYNSPLHF TGCGCCGGGGCGAGATGTAGGTCCTATAATTCACCCCTCCACTTT
TRBJ1-2 TRBV30 NA NA CAWTRPGLSRANYGYTF TGTGCCTGGACCCGGCCGGGACTCAGCCGAGCTAACTATGGCTACACCTTC
TRBJ2-1 TRBV9 NA NA CASSAWSLLSDSYNEQFF TGTGCCAGCAGCGCCTGGTCCTTGCTTAGCGACTCCTACAATGAGCAGTTCTTC
TRBJ1-2 TRBV6-5 TRBD1 NA CASSTEQGASRYTF TGTGCCAGCAGCACGGAACAGGGGGCGTCTCGCTACACCTTC
TRBJ1-3 TRBV7-2 TRBD1 NA CASSSPRGTALRNTIYF TGTGCCAGCAGCTCCCCAAGGGGGACAGCACTTCGAAACACCATATATTTT
TRBJ1-1 TRBV5-6 NA NA CASSLERRNTEAFF TGTGCCAGCAGCTTGGAGCGGCGAAACACTGAAGCTTTCTTT
TRBJ2-5 TRBV6-2/TRBV6-3 NA NA CASSYRIGGDRTQETQYF TGTGCCAGCAGTTACCGGATAGGAGGGGACAGAACCCAAGAGACCCAGTACTTC
TRBJ2-1 TRBV7-2 TRBD1 NA CASSVTFRQGFYNEQFF TGTGCCAGCAGCGTAACTTTTCGACAGGGATTCTACAATGAGCAGTTCTTC